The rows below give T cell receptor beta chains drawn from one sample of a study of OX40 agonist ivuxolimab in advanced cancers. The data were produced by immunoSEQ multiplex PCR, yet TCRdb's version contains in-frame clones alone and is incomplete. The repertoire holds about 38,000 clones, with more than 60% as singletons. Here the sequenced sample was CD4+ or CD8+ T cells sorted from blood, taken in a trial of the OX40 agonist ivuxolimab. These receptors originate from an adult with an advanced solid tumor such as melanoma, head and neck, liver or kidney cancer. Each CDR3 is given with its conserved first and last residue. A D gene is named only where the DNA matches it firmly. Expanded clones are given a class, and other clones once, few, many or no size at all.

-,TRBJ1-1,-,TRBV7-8,CASSLAGGNTEAFF,TGTGCCAGCAGCTTAGCGGGGGGGAACACTGAAGCTTTCTTT
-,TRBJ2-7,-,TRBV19,CASRGQGYEQYF,TGTGCCAGCAGAGGGCAGGGCTACGAGCAGTACTTC
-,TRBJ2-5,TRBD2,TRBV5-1,CASGEGSKAQYF,TGCGCCAGCGGGGAGGGGAGTAAGGCCCAGTACTTC
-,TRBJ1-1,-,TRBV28,CASRKGGGTEAFF,TGTGCCAGCAGAAAAGGGGGGGGCACTGAAGCTTTCTTT
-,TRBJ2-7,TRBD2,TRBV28,CASSHGGGGGGSYEQYF,TGTGCCAGCAGCCATGGGGGGGGAGGAGGCGGTTCCTACGAGCAGTACTTC
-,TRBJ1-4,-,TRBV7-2,CASSLGGAGGEKLFF,TGTGCCAGCAGCCTGGGTGGGGCAGGAGGGGAAAAACTGTTTTTT
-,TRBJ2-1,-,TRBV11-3,CASSPGVVSYNEQFF,TGTGCCAGCAGCCCTGGGGTTGTATCCTACAATGAGCAGTTCTTC
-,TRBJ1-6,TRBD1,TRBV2,CASRSHGQGESPLHF,TGTGCCAGCAGGTCCCACGGACAGGGTGAATCACCCCTCCACTTT
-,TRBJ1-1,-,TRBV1,CTSSQAPPGGTEAFF,TGCACCAGCAGCCAAGCCCCCCCGGGGGGCACTGAAGCTTTCTTT
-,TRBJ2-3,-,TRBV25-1,CASSEESADTQYF,TGTGCCAGCAGTGAGGAGTCCGCAGATACGCAGTATTTT
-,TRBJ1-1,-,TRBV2,CASSSPTDMNTEAFF,TGTGCCAGCAGTTCCCCGACGGATATGAACACTGAAGCTTTCTTT
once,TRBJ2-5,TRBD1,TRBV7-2,CASSPAGQGAEETQYF,TGTGCCAGCAGTCCCGCGGGGCAGGGGGCTGAAGAGACCCAGTACTTC
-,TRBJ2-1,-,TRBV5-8,CASSFPGVYNEQFF,TGTGCCAGCAGCTTTCCAGGGGTCTACAATGAGCAGTTCTTC
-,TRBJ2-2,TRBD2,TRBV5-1,CASSLVTSGIRELFF,TGCGCCAGCAGCTTGGTGACTAGCGGGATAAGGGAGCTGTTTTTT
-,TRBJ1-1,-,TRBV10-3,CAISATVNTEAFF,TGTGCCATCAGTGCGACAGTTAACACTGAAGCTTTCTTT
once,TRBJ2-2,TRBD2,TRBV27,CASSLGTSVSGELFF,TGTGCCAGCAGTTTAGGGACTAGCGTAAGCGGGGAGCTGTTTTTT
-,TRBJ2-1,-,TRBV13,CASSLAGSYNEQFF,TGTGCCAGCAGCTTAGCGGGTTCTTACAATGAGCAGTTCTTC
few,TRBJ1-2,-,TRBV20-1,CSPTYGYTF,TGCAGCCCCACCTATGGCTACACCTTC
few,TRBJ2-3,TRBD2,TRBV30,CAWSVSSGSTDTQYF,TGTGCCTGGAGTGTATCTAGCGGAAGCACAGATACGCAGTATTTT
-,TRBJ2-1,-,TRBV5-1,CASRVDDVRGQFF,TGCGCCAGCAGGGTTGACGACGTTCGAGGGCAGTTCTTC
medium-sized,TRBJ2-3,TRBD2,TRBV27,CASSLGTTITDTQYF,TGTGCCAGCAGTTTAGGGACTACCATCACAGATACGCAGTATTTT
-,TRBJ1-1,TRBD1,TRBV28,CASMTGGTEAFF,TGTGCCAGCATGACAGGGGGGACTGAAGCTTTCTTT
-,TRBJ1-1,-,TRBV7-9,CASSFAGVNTEAFF,TGTGCCAGCAGCTTTGCAGGAGTGAACACTGAAGCTTTCTTT
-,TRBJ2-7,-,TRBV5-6,CASSSGTNYEQYF,TGTGCCAGCAGCTCCGGGACAAACTACGAGCAGTACTTC
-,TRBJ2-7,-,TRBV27,CASSRDLGSYEQYF,TGTGCCAGCAGTCGGGACCTGGGGTCCTACGAGCAGTACTTC
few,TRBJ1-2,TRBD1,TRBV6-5,CASSYTGGSYGYTF,TGTGCCAGCAGTTACACAGGGGGGAGCTATGGCTACACCTTC
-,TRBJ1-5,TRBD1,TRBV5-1,CASRGQDNQPQHF,TGCGCCAGCAGGGGACAGGATAATCAGCCCCAGCATTTT
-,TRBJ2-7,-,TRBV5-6,CASSSLAPSREQYF,TGTGCCAGCAGCTCTCTAGCACCCTCGAGGGAGCAGTACTTC
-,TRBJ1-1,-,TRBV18,CASSPGLNTEAFF,TGTGCCAGCTCACCAGGGCTTAACACTGAAGCTTTCTTT
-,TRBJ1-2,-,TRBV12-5,CASGLARQTGPIYGYTF,TGTGCTAGTGGTTTGGCCAGACAAACGGGACCGATCTATGGCTACACCTTC
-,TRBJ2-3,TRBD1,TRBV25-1,CASLRSGQTSTDTQYF,TGTGCCAGCCTCAGGTCGGGACAGACCAGCACAGATACGCAGTATTTT
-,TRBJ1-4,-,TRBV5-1,CASRPAGAAGTYEKLFF,TGCGCCAGCAGGCCTGCCGGTGCGGCAGGGACATATGAAAAACTGTTTTTT
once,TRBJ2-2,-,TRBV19,CASSRETGELFF,TGTGCCAGTAGTAGGGAAACCGGGGAGCTGTTTTTT
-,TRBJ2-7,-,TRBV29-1,CSVDTQPSGEQYF,TGCAGCGTTGACACACAGCCTAGTGGCGAGCAGTACTTC
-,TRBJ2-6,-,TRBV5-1,CASSLALLGGANVLTF,TGCGCCAGCAGCTTGGCCCTCCTGGGAGGGGCCAACGTCCTGACTTTC
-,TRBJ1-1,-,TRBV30,CAWNLHPNTEAFF,TGTGCCTGGAATCTCCACCCGAACACTGAAGCTTTCTTT
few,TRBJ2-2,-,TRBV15,CATSTHTGELFF,TGTGCCACCAGCACCCACACCGGGGAGCTGTTTTTT
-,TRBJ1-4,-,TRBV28,CASKAGNQEKLFF,TGTGCCAGCAAGGCAGGGAACCAGGAAAAACTGTTTTTT
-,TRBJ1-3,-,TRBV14,CASSLSGAGNTIYF,TGTGCCAGCAGCCTGTCGGGGGCTGGAAACACCATATATTTT
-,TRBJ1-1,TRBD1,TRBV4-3,CASSLYRGTEAFF,TGCGCCAGCAGCCTCTACAGGGGCACTGAAGCTTTCTTT
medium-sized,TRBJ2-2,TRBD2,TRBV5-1,CASSLAGGTGELFF,TGCGCCAGCAGCTTAGCGGGAGGCACCGGGGAGCTGTTTTTT
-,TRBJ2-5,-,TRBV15,CATSRDETQYF,TGTGCCACCAGCAGAGACGAGACCCAGTACTTC
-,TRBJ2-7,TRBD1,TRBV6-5,CASQGAGGHEQYF,TGTGCCAGCCAAGGGGCAGGGGGCCACGAGCAGTACTTC
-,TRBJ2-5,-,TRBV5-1,CASSLRLGRQETQYF,TGCGCCAGCAGCTTGCGGCTAGGGCGACAAGAGACCCAGTACTTC
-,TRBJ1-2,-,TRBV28,CASSSLGGYTF,TGTGCCAGCAGCTCATTAGGTGGCTACACCTTC
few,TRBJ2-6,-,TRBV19,CASSSGTAQGVNVLTF,TGTGCCAGTAGTAGCGGGACAGCCCAGGGGGTCAACGTCCTGACTTTC
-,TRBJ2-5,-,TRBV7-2,CASSLAGQGLQETQYF,TGTGCCAGCAGCTTAGCGGGTCAGGGGTTGCAAGAGACCCAGTACTTC
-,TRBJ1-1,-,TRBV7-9,CASSPEGGIVAFF,TGTGCCAGCAGCCCCGAGGGGGGAATCGTAGCTTTCTTT